A single sample gave rise to the 21 T cell receptor beta chains below, sequenced in a study of T-cell memory formation after mild COVID-19. Each CDR3 protein gets one entry after TCRdb re-called the 5' RACE reads with MiXCR. Counted here are about 560,000 distinct CDR3 sequences, roughly 17% occurring once; the ten biggest clones make up about 8.6%. Specimen: PBMCs or a T cell subset sorted from them (not recorded which). Receptor source: an adult woman who had mild COVID-19 (a few samples of this study predate the infection). Cell type and time point are not known.

The CDR3 bases are TGTGCCAGCAAGCATTTATCCCTGTCGAGAAACACCATATATTTT. As protein: CASKHLSLSRNTIYF. The V gene is TRBV12-3 or TRBV12-4, the J gene TRBJ1-3; the D is unclear. The length of the CDR3 is 15 residues. The V end was cut by 7 bases, the J end by 5 bases, with 18 bases between.

The chain couples TRBV12-3 or TRBV12-4 to TRBJ1-2, with D unclear. The CDR3 is 15 residues long. V lost 5 bases and J lost 2, with 15 bases in between. CDR3 in DNA: TGTGCCAGCAGTCCGCCCCGGTTCAGGAACTATGGCTACACCTTC. It encodes CASSPPRFRNYGYTF.

The chain carries TRBV7-2 and TRBJ2-2; tentatively, D is TRBD2 (6 bases). The CDR3 contains 15 residues. The V and J ends lost 1 base and 7 bases respectively, with 13 bases between them. Germline V CDR1 and CDR2: SGHTA, FQGNSA. The CDR3 is CASSLDGGRSGELFF. The CDR3 bases are TGTGCCAGCAGCTTAGACGGGGGTCGGAGCGGGGAGCTGTTTTTT.

This clonotype occurred a few times. This chain joins TRBV5-4 and TRBJ2-3, with TRBD1 matching 7 bases. The CDR3 consists of 15 residues. Germline trimming cut 4 bases from V and 0 bases from J; bases unmatched to any gene: 5. In germline, CDR1 is SGHNT, CDR2 YYREEE (reference sequence). CDR3 in amino acids: CASSTGQPSTDTQYF. The CDR3 DNA sequence: TGTGCCAGCAGCACGGGACAGCCTAGCACAGATACGCAGTATTTT.

The chain is built from TRBV5-1 and TRBJ2-1, with D possibly TRBD1 on 5 matching bases. Germline V gives CDR1 SGHRS, CDR2 YFSETQ. CDR3 length: 15 residues. Trimming left V 0 bases short and J 4 bases short, with 11 bases between. CDR3 DNA sequence: TGCGCCAGCAGCTTGGGTACAGGAATGTACAATGAGCAGTTCTTC. This gives the protein CASSLGTGMYNEQFF.

This chain connects TRBV2 to TRBJ1-4, with D possibly TRBD1 on 6 matching bases. The CDR3 contains 16 residues. V lost 0 bases to trimming and J lost 3 bases, with 11 bases between them. Germline V lookup: CDR1 SNHLY, CDR2 FYNNEI. The CDR3 loop is CASSEATRGANEKLFF. In DNA, the CDR3 is TGTGCCAGCAGTGAAGCGACGAGGGGGGCTAATGAAAAACTGTTTTTT.

The J gene is TRBJ1-2, the V gene TRBV12-3 or TRBV12-4; TRBD1 agrees at 7 bases. The CDR3 runs to 13 residues. The V segment lost 6 bases and the J segment 8 bases; nucleotides outside the gene matches: 9. For the CDR3, the DNA is TGTGCCAGCAGCTTCAGACAGGGACACGGCTACACCTTC. Protein sequence: CASSFRQGHGYTF.

This clonotype was observed at least ten times. The chain links TRBV5-1 to TRBJ2-7, with D maybe TRBD2 (6 bases). Germline V CDR1 and CDR2: SGHRS, YFSETQ. The length of the CDR3 is 14 residues. Trimming took off 4 bases at V and 2 bases at J, with 13 bases between the two ends. CDR3 in DNA: TGCGCCAGCAGCAACTACGGGGGAACCTACGAGCAGTACTTC. This sequence encodes CASSNYGGTYEQYF.

For this clonotype: A much larger clone differs by one base, so this may be a read error. The chain joins TRBV4-1 to TRBJ2-3; tentatively, D is TRBD2 (6 bases). This CDR3 has 13 amino acids. Germline values: CDR1 MGHRA, CDR2 YSYEKL. The CDR3 DNA follows: TGCGCCAGCAGCCAGGGGGACTTAGATACGAAGTATTTT. The encoded protein is CASSQGDLDTKYF.

This clonotype has a handful of counts. The gene calls are TRBV20-1 and TRBJ2-7, with 10 nucleotides matching TRBD1. CDR3 length: 13 residues. Germline V gene data show CDR1 as DFQATT and CDR2 as SNEGSKA (reference sequence). V lost 6 bases, J lost 2 bases, and 4 bases stayed unmatched. In DNA, the CDR3 is TGCAGTGCCCCCGGACAGGGGGCCTACGAGCAGTACTTC. Translated, it gives CSAPGQGAYEQYF.

This clonotype was observed a handful of times. The V and J genes are TRBV7-9 and TRBJ2-2; a weak D match, TRBD1 (5 bases). The CDR3 is made up of 16 amino acids. The germline V gene encodes CDR1 SEHNR and CDR2 FQNEAQ (reference sequence). Between the trimmed V and J ends, which lost 4 bases and 2 bases, there was a span of 14 bases. CDR3: CASSSLGVRNTGELFF. The CDR3 coding sequence is TGTGCCAGCAGCTCCTTAGGGGTACGAAACACCGGGGAGCTGTTTTTT. The full variable domain, in which reference TRBV7-9 and TRBJ2-2 provide the parts outside the CDR3, is DTGVSQNPRHKITKRGQNVTFRCDPISEHNRLYWYRQTLGQGPEFLTYFQNEAQLEKSRLLSDRFSAERPKGSFSTLEIQRTEQGDSAMYLCASSSLGVRNTGELFFGEGSRLTVL.

This clonotype was seen a few times. The chain has TRBV15 and TRBJ1-2; D perhaps matches TRBD1 (6 bases). The CDR3 covers 16 residues. The V end was cut by 0 bases, the J end by 8 bases, with 19 bases between. In germline, CDR1 is LNHNV, CDR2 YYDKDF (reference sequence). The CDR3 DNA reads as TGTGCCACCAGCAGAGATATGGGGGCGGGTACTCCCGGCTACACCTTC. The encoded protein is CATSRDMGAGTPGYTF.

The chain combines TRBV6-5 with TRBJ1-1, with 11 bases that match TRBD1. This CDR3 is 14 amino acids long. V lost 10 bases and J lost 2; bases outside the gene matches: 6. Germline loops: CDR1 MNHEY, CDR2 SVGAGI. The CDR3 loop is CATGGQGANTEAFF. The CDR3 DNA reads as TGTGCCACGGGCGGACAGGGGGCTAACACTGAAGCTTTCTTT.

The rearrangement links TRBV5-1 to TRBJ2-6; D not resolved. This CDR3 contains 16 residues. The V end lost 4 bases, the J end lost 2 bases, and 13 bases lay between the germline ends. CDR1 is SGHRS and CDR2 is YFSETQ in the germline V gene. This CDR3 reads CASSGRVLAGANVLTF. DNA of the CDR3: TGCGCCAGCAGCGGAAGGGTTCTGGCTGGGGCCAACGTCCTGACTTTC.

The chain links TRBV30 to TRBJ2-5, with a weak D call TRBD2 (6 bases). Germline CDR1 GTSNPN, CDR2 SVGIG (reference sequence). Trimming cost V 5 bases and J 1 base, with 8 bases left between them. CDR3 length: 12 residues. In nucleotides, the CDR3 is TGTGCCTGGCGGGAGCCCCAAGAGACCCAGTACTTC. It yields the protein CAWREPQETQYF.

The CDR3 region is CSATPGVLARDTQYF. DNA for the CDR3: TGCAGTGCTACACCCGGGGTGTTAGCACGAGATACGCAGTATTTT. This rearrangement joins TRBV20-1 to TRBJ2-3; TRBD2 might be the D (5 bases). V lost 4 bases, J lost 5 bases, and 19 bases lay in between. Germline V CDR1 and CDR2: DFQATT, SNEGSKA (reference sequence). The CDR3 spans 15 residues.

This sequence joins TRBV27 and TRBJ2-5; TRBD2 agrees at 11 bases. Germline V CDR1 and CDR2: MNHEY, SMNVEV (reference sequence). With 3 bases clipped from V and 9 bases from J, the junction kept 12 bases outside the gene matches. This CDR3 comprises 16 residues. CDR3 in DNA: TGTGCCAGCAGTTTTCTTAGCGGGAGGGCCGGAGTGGCCCAGTACTTC. Amino acid sequence: CASSFLSGRAGVAQYF.

The chain links TRBV20-1 to TRBJ2-3, with 7 bases fitting TRBD1. The CDR3 consists of 14 residues. CDR1 and CDR2 (germline): DFQATT, SNEGSKA (reference sequence). The V segment lost 0 bases and the J segment 4 bases; nucleotides outside the gene matches: 4. The CDR3 DNA sequence: TGCAGTGCTAGAGATCGACAGGGAGCAGATACGCAGTATTTT. It yields the protein CSARDRQGADTQYF.

The chain has TRBV7-3 and TRBJ2-1, with D perhaps assigned TRBD1 or TRBD2 (6 bases each). There are 16 residues in the CDR3. Trimming left V 0 bases short and J 8 bases short, with 17 bases between. Per the germline V gene, CDR1 is SGHTA and CDR2 is FQGTGA. CDR3 loop: CASSLTGGSGVDEQFF. The CDR3, as DNA: TGTGCCAGCAGCTTAACAGGGGGGAGCGGTGTAGATGAGCAGTTCTTC.

This chain's CDR3 is CSASVGSTEAFF. Written as DNA, the CDR3 is TGCAGTGCTAGCGTAGGGTCCACTGAAGCTTTCTTT. The rearrangement joins TRBV20-1 to TRBJ1-1; no definite D call. Between the trimmed V and J ends, which lost 3 bases and 4 bases, there was a span of 9 bases. This CDR3 has 12 amino acids. Germline CDR1 is DFQATT and CDR2 is SNEGSKA (reference sequence).

The chain uses TRBV7-2 and TRBJ1-2; D perhaps matches TRBD1 (5 bases). The CDR3 runs 12 residues. Germline loops: CDR1 SGHTA, CDR2 FQGNSA. Trimming shortened V by 3 bases and J by 9 bases, and 11 bases separated the two germline ends. Here the CDR3 DNA reads TGTGCCAGCAGCTTGATCCGGGGACGCTACACCTTC. As protein: CASSLIRGRYTF.